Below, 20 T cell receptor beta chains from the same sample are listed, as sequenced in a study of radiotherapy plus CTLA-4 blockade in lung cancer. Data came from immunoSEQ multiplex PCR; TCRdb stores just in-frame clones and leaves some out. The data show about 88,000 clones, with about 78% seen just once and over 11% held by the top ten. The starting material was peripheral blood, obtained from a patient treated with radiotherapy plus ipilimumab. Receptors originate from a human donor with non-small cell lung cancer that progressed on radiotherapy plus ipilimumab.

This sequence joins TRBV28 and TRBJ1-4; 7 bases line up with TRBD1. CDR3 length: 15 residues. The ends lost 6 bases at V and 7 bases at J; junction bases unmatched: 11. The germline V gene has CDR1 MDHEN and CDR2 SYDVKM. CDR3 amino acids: CASSPNRGSSEKLFF. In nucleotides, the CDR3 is TGTGCCAGCAGCCCGAACAGGGGATCAAGTGAAAAACTGTTTTTT.

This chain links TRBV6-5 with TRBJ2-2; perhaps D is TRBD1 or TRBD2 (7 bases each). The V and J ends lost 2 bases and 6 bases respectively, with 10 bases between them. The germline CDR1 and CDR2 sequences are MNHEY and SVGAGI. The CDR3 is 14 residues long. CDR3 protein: CASSYGRGPGELFF. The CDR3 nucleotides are TGTGCCAGCAGTTACGGGAGGGGGCCCGGGGAGCTGTTTTTT.

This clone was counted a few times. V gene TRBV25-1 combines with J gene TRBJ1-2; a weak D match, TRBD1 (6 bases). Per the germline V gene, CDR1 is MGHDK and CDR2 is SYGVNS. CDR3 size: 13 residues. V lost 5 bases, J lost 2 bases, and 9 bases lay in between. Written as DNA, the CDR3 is TGTGCCAGCAGTCAGCAGGGGAACTATGGCTACACCTTC. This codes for CASSQQGNYGYTF.

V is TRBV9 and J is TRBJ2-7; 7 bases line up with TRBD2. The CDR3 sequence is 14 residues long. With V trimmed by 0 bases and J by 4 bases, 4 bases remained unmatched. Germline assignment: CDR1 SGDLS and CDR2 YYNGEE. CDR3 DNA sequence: TGTGCCAGCAGCGTAGCCCTAGCGGTTTACGAGCAGTACTTC. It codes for CASSVALAVYEQYF.

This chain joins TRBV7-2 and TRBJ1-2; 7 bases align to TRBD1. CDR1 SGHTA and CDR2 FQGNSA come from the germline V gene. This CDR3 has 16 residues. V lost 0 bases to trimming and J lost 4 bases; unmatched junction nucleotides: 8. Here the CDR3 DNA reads TGTGCCAGCAGCTTAGCGTTTCCAGGGGGAGTCTATGGCTACACCTTC. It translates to CASSLAFPGGVYGYTF.

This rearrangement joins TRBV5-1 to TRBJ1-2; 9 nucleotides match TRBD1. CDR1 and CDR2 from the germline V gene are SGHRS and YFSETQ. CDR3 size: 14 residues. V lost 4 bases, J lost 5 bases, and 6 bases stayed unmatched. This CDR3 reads CASSTDRGLYGYTF. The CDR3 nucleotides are TGCGCCAGCAGCACGGACAGGGGCCTTTATGGCTACACCTTC.

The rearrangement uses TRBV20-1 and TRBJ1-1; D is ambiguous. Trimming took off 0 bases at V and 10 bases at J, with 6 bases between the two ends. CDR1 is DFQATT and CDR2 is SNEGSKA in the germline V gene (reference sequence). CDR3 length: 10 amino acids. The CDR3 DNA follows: TGCAGTGCTAGAGATGGGCGAGCTTTCTTT. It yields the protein CSARDGRAFF.

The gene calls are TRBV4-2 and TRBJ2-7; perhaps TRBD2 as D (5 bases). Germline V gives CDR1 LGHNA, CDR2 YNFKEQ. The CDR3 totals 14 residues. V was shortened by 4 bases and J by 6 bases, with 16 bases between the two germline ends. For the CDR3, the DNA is TGTGCCAGCAGCCGAGAGAGGGAGAGGAGCGAGCAGTACTTC. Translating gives CASSRERERSEQYF.

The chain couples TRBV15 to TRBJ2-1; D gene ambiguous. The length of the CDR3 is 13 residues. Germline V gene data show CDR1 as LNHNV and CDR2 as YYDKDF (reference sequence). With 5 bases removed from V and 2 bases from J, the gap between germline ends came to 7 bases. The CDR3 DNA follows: TGTGCCACCAGCCCTCGGACCTACAATGAGCAGTTCTTC. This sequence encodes CATSPRTYNEQFF.

The DNA for the CDR3 is TGTGCCAGCACCCCTCGGGACAGGGCATTCGATGGCTACACCTTC. Translating it yields CASTPRDRAFDGYTF. The chain has TRBV28 and TRBJ1-2; 9 bases fit TRBD1. The length of the CDR3 is 15 residues. Germline V lookup: CDR1 MDHEN, CDR2 SYDVKM. The trim removed 7 bases at V and 6 bases at J, leaving 12 bases unmatched.

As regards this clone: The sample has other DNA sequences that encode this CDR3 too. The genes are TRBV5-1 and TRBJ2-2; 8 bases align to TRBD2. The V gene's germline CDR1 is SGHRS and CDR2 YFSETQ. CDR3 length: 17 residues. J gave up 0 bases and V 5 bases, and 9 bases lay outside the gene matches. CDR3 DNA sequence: TGCGCCAGCAGACAATTCACCGGGGGGGCGAACACCGGGGAGCTGTTTTTT. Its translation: CASRQFTGGANTGELFF.

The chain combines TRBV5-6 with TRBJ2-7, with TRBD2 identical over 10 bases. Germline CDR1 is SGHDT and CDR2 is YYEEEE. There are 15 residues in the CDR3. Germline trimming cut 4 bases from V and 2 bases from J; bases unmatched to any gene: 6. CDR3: CASSASGSVAYEQYF. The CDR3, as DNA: TGTGCCAGCAGCGCTAGCGGGAGTGTAGCCTACGAGCAGTACTTC.

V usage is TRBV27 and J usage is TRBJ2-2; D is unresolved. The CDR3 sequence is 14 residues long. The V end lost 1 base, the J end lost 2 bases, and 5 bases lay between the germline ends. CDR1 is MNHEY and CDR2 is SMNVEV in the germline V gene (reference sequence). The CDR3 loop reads CASSLYLNTGELFF. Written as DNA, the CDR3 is TGTGCCAGCAGTTTATACTTAAACACCGGGGAGCTGTTTTTT.

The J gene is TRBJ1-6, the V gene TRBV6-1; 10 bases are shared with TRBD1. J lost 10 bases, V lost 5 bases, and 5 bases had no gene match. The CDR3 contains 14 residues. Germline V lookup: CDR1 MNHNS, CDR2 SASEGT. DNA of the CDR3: TGTGCCAGCAGTCCTGGACAGGGGGGATCACCCCTCCACTTT. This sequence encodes CASSPGQGGSPLHF.

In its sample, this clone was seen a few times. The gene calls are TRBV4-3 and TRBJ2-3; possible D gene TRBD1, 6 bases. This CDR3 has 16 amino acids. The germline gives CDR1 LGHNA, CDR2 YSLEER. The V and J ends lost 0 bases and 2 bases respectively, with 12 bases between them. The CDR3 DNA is TGCGCCAGCAGCCAAGATAACAGGGCGAACACAGATACGCAGTATTTT. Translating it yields CASSQDNRANTDTQYF.

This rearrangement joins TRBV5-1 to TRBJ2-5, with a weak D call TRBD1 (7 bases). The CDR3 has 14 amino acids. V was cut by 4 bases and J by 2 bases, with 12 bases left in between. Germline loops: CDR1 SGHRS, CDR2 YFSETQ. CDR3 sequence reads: CASSPGGPQETQYF. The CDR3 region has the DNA TGCGCCAGCAGCCCAGGGGGGCCTCAAGAGACCCAGTACTTC.

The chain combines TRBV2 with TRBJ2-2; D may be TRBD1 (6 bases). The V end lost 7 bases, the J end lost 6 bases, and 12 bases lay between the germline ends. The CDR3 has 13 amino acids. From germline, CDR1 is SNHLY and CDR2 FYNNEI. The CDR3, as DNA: TGTGCCAGCAAGGGGGTTTCACCCGGGGAGCTGTTTTTT. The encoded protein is CASKGVSPGELFF.

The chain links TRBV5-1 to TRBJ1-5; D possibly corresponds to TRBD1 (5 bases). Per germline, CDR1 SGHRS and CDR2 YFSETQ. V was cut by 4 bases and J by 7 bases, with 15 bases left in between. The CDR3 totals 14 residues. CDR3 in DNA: TGCGCCAGCAGCCCAACGGGACCTCCCCAGCCCCAGCATTTT. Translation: CASSPTGPPQPQHF. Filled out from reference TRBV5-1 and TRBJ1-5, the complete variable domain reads KAGVTQTPRYLIKTRGQQVTLSCSPISGHRSVSWYQQTPGQGLQFLFEYFSETQRNKGNFPGRFSGRQFSNSRSEMNVSTLELGDSALYLCASSPTGPPQPQHFGDGTRLSIL.

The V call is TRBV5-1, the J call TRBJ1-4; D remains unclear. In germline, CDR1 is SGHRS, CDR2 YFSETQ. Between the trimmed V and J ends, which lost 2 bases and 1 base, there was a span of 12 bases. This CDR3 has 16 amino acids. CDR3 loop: CASSLNRPVTNEKLFF. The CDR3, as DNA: TGCGCCAGCAGCTTAAACCGACCTGTAACTAATGAAAAACTGTTTTTT.

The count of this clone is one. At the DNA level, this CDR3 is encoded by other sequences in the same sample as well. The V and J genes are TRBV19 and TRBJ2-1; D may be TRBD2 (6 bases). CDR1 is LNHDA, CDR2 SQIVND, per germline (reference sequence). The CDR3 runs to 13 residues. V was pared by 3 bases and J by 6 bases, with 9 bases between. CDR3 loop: CASSIGGGNEQFF. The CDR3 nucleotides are TGTGCCAGTAGTATCGGGGGTGGCAATGAGCAGTTCTTC.